This T cell receptor beta chain was retrieved from a study of blood T cells in healthy people across ages. It was with a sample-barcoded 5' primer and a J-beta primer mix that a second PCR of roughly 7 to 12 cycles was run. TCRdb used MiXCR to reprocess the 5' RACE reads, holding one entry per CDR3 protein. The sample includes more than 1,000,000 distinct CDR3 sequences, around 25% of them seen just once. This CDR3 is built from 13 residues. V lost 4 bases and J 2 bases, leaving 9 bases between the germline ends. The V gene's germline CDR1 is SEHNR and CDR2 FQNEAQ (reference sequence). Only a few counts were recorded for this clonotype. This sample also belongs to another study, concerning T cells of mothers and their children. That work states: From each mother came over 9.5 million TCR beta CDR3 reads, and from each child came 2.5 million to 3.5 million. It was found that thymic selection shapes TCR recombination output similarly in related and unrelated pairs. The overlap seen between related mothers and children slightly exceeded that of unrelated pairs, though not significantly.

This sequence joins TRBV7-9 and TRBJ2-7; D gene uncertain. The clonotype comes from a girl aged 2 to 9 in good health. Sequenced material: blood. The CDR3 DNA follows: TGTGCCAGCAGCTCGTTACGAACCTACGAGCAGTACTTC. Protein: CASSSLRTYEQYF.